A selection of T cell receptor beta chains follows, all from one sample in a study of cytomegalovirus exposure and HLA in healthy donors. The repertoire was sequenced with immunoSEQ multiplex PCR; TCRdb's copy has only in-frame clones and lacks some. The profile shows 100,000 to 150,000 clones, approximately 87% of them singletons. Sequenced sample: PBMCs. These receptors all come from a man aged 18 to 35 in good health and CMV-seropositive. Both conserved end residues are part of each CDR3. The D gene is left open where the match is weak. The size field is filled for only some rows; it gives once, few, many or a size class.

length,V,size,J,D,DNA,CDR3
14,TRBV29-1,.,TRBJ2-3,TRBD1,TGCAGCGTTGATCGGACAGGGGGAGAAGATACGCAGTATTTT,CSVDRTGGEDTQYF
14,TRBV7-9,.,TRBJ2-6,.,TGTGCCAGCATACAGGGCTCTGGGGCCAACGTCCTGACTTTC,CASIQGSGANVLTF
17,TRBV14,.,TRBJ1-6,TRBD1,TGTGCCAGCAGCCTATACAGGGGAGTCTCCTATAATTCACCCCTCCACTTT,CASSLYRGVSYNSPLHF
17,TRBV7-2,.,TRBJ2-3,TRBD2,TGTGCCAGCAGCACTTTTGGGACTAGCGGGGGGGCCAATACGCAGTATTTT,CASSTFGTSGGANTQYF
16,TRBV6-4,.,TRBJ2-3,.,TGTGCCAGCAGTGACTCACAGGGAGGGAGCACAGATACGCAGTATTTT,CASSDSQGGSTDTQYF
14,TRBV4-2,.,TRBJ2-3,TRBD2,TGTGCCAGCAGTCCGGGGGGGCCTATAGATACGCAGTATTTT,CASSPGGPIDTQYF
11,TRBV28,.,TRBJ1-2,.,TGTGCCAGCGGGAGTAACTATGGCTACACCTTC,CASGSNYGYTF
14,TRBV30,.,TRBJ1-1,.,TGTGCCTGGAGTGTCGCCAGGGGCAACACTGAAGCTTTCTTT,CAWSVARGNTEAFF
16,TRBV9,.,TRBJ1-6,.,TGTGCCAGCAGCGTAAAGGGGGAACCCTATAATTCACCCCTCCACTTT,CASSVKGEPYNSPLHF
14,TRBV6-1,.,TRBJ1-1,.,TGTGCCAGCACCCAATTAGGAGGGAAGGACGAAGCTTTCTTT,CASTQLGGKDEAFF
16,TRBV6-4,.,TRBJ2-3,TRBD2,TGTGCCAGCAGTGACTCATCTCGGGGGGGGCCAGATACGCAGTATTTT,CASSDSSRGGPDTQYF
16,TRBV7-2,.,TRBJ2-1,.,TGTGCCAGCAGACCTACCAGGGGCAGCTCCTACAATGAGCAGTTCTTC,CASRPTRGSSYNEQFF
14,TRBV11-2,.,TRBJ2-3,TRBD2,TGTGCCAGCACCAGAGCGGGGGTAACAGATACGCAGTATTTT,CASTRAGVTDTQYF
17,TRBV5-1,.,TRBJ2-1,TRBD2,TGCGCCAGCAGCCTAATACTTAGCGGGGGGTCCTACAATGAGCAGTTCTTC,CASSLILSGGSYNEQFF
16,TRBV7-9,few,TRBJ2-4,TRBD1,TGTGCCAGCAGCCCACGGGACAGGGGTGCCAAAAACATTCAGTACTTC,CASSPRDRGAKNIQYF
18,TRBV4-1,once,TRBJ1-3,.,TGCGCCAACCACACGAACCCCCACACCGATGGCTCTGGAAACACCATATATTTT,CANHTNPHTDGSGNTIYF
13,TRBV28,.,TRBJ2-1,TRBD1,TGTGCCAGCAGTTTACCCAGGGGGATTGAGCAGTTCTTC,CASSLPRGIEQFF
12,TRBV13,.,TRBJ1-1,TRBD1,TGTGCCAGCAGCCCCTCGACAGGGGTGGCTTTCTTT,CASSPSTGVAFF
16,TRBV6-5,.,TRBJ2-7,TRBD2,TGTGCCAGCAGTTACCCAACGGTAGCGGGGCCTCGTGAGCAGTACTTC,CASSYPTVAGPREQYF
13,TRBV6-1,.,TRBJ2-7,TRBD2,TGTGCCAGCAGCGACGGGACTATTTACGAGCAGTACTTC,CASSDGTIYEQYF
15,TRBV18,.,TRBJ1-3,TRBD1,TGTGCCAGCTCCCGAGGGGGCGCGGAAGGAAACACCATATATTTT,CASSRGGAEGNTIYF
14,TRBV5-4,.,TRBJ1-6,TRBD1,TGTGCCAGCAGCTGGACAGGGGAGGATTCACCCCTCCACTTT,CASSWTGEDSPLHF